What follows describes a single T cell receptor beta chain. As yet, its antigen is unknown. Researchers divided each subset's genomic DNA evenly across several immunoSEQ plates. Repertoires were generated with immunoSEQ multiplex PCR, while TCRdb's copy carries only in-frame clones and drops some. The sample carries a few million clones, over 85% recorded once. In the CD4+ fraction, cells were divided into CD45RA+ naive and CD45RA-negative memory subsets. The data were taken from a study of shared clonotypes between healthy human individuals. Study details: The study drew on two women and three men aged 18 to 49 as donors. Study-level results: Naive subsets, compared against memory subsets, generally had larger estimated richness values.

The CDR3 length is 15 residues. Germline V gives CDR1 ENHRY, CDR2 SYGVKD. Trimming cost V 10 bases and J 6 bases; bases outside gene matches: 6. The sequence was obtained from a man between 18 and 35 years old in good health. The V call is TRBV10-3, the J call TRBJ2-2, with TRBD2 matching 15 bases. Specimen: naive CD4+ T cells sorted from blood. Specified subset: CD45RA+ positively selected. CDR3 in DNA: TGTGCCACCCTAGGACTAGCGGGGGGGTCCGGGGAGCTGTTTTTT. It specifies CATLGLAGGSGELFF.